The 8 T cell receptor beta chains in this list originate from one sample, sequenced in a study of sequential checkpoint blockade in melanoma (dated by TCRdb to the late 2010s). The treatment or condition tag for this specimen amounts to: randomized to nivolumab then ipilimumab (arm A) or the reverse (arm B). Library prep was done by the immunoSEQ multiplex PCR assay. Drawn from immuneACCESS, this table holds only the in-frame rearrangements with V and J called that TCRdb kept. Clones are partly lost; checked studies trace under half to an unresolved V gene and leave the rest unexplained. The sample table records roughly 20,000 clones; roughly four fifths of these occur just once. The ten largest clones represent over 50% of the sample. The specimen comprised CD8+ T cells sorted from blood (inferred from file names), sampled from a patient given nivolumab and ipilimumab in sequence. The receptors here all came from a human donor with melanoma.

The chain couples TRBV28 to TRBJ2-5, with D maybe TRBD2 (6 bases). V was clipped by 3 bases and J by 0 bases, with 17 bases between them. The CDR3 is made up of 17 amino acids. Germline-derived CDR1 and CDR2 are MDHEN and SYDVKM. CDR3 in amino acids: CASSLRGRGLNQETQYF. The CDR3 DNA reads TGTGCCAGCAGTTTGAGAGGTCGAGGACTAAACCAAGAGACCCAGTACTTC.

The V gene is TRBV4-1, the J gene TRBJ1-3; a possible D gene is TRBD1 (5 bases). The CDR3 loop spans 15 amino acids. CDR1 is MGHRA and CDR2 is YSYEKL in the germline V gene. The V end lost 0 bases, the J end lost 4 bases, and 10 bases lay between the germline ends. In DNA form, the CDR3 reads TGCGCCAGCAGCCAAGATCCAGGGCGCGGAAACACCATATATTTT. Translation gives CASSQDPGRGNTIYF.

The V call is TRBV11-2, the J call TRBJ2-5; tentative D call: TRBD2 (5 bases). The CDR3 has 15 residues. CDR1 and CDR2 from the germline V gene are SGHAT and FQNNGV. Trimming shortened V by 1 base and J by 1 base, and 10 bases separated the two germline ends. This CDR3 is CASSLGARVQETQYF. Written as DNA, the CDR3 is TGTGCCAGCAGCTTAGGAGCGCGGGTCCAAGAGACCCAGTACTTC.

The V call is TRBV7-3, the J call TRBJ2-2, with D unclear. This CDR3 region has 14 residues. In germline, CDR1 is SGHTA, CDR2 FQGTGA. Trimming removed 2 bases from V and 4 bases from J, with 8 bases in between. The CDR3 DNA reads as TGTGCCAGCAGCTTATCAACCAGCACCGGGGAGCTGTTTTTT. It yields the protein CASSLSTSTGELFF.

The CDR3 DNA reads TGCAGCGTCAGGACCGGGACAGAGATTGAAGCTTTCTTT. Residues: CSVRTGTEIEAFF. V is TRBV29-1 and J is TRBJ1-1, with 7 nucleotides matching TRBD1. The V and J ends lost 6 bases and 7 bases, in that order; junction bases with no gene match: 11. The V gene's germline CDR1 is SQVTM and CDR2 ANQGSEA. CDR3 length equals 13 residues. The full variable domain, completed using reference TRBV29-1 and TRBJ1-1, is SAVISQKPSRDICQRGTSLTIQCQVDSQVTMMFWYRQQPGQSLTLIATANQGSEATYESGFVIDKFPISRPNLTFSTLTVSNMSPEDSSIYLCSVRTGTEIEAFFGQGTRLTVV.

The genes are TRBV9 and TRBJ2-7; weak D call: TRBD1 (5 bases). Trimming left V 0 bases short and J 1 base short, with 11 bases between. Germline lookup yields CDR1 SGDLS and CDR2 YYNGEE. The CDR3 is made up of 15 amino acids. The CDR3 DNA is TGTGCCAGCAGCGTAGAAGGGGCCAGATCCTACGAGCAGTACTTC. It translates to CASSVEGARSYEQYF.

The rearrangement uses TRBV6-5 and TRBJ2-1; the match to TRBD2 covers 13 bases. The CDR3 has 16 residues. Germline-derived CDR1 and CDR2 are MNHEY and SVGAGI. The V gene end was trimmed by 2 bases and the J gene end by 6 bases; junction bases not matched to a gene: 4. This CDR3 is CASSYTSGGAFNEQFF. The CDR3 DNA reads TGTGCCAGCAGTTACACTAGCGGGGGGGCGTTCAATGAGCAGTTCTTC.

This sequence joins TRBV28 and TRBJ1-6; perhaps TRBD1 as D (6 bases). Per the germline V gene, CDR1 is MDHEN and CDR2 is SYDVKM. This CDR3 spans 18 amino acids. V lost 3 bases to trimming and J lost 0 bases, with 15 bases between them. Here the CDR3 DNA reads TGTGCCAGCAGTTTGCTTGGGACACTGAGCTCCTATAATTCACCCCTCCACTTT. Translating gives CASSLLGTLSSYNSPLHF.